The rows below give T cell receptor beta chains drawn from one sample of a study of T cells in Graves' hyperthyroidism and ophthalmopathy. One entry per CDR3 protein results from TCRdb running MiXCR on the multiplex PCR reads. This repertoire shows nearly 600,000 distinct CDR3 sequences, 13% to 15% found once; its top ten account for roughly 7.1%. Sequencing was done on a sample of blood. Source of these receptors: a young woman with Graves' ophthalmopathy. CDR3s include the opening cysteine and the closing phenylalanine or tryptophan. Each record gives: J gene, clone size, V gene, D gene, CDR3 DNA, CDR3 protein. The D gene is left open where the match is weak. Not every row has a clone size; where given, it reads once, few, many or a size class.

j_gene: TRBJ2-1
abundance: many
v_gene: TRBV12-3/TRBV12-4
d_gene: -
CDR3nt: TGTGCCAGCACTACCGGGACATCCAATTTCAATGAGCAGTTCTTC
CDR3aa: CASTTGTSNFNEQFF

j_gene: TRBJ2-3
abundance: few
v_gene: TRBV5-1
d_gene: -
CDR3nt: TGCGCCAGCAGCTTGGATGGGACCCCCACAGATACGCAGTATTTT
CDR3aa: CASSLDGTPTDTQYF

j_gene: TRBJ1-4
abundance: -
v_gene: TRBV18
d_gene: -
CDR3nt: TGTGCCAGCTCAGGGCAGACACGTGAAAAACTGTTTTTT
CDR3aa: CASSGQTREKLFF

j_gene: TRBJ2-1
abundance: few
v_gene: TRBV4-1
d_gene: TRBD2
CDR3nt: TGCGCCAGCAGCCCGTTAGGGACTACCAATGAGCAGTTCTTC
CDR3aa: CASSPLGTTNEQFF

j_gene: TRBJ2-3
abundance: many
v_gene: TRBV7-8
d_gene: -
CDR3nt: TGTGCCAGCAGCTTAAATAGGGCCAAACCCACAGATACGCAGTATTTT
CDR3aa: CASSLNRAKPTDTQYF

j_gene: TRBJ2-1
abundance: many
v_gene: TRBV27
d_gene: -
CDR3nt: TGTGCCAGCAGTTCCTGGCGCAGCAATGAGCAGTTCTTC
CDR3aa: CASSSWRSNEQFF

j_gene: TRBJ2-7
abundance: few
v_gene: TRBV10-3
d_gene: -
CDR3nt: TGTGCCATCAGTGAGTCGGATGGCTACGAGCAGTACTTC
CDR3aa: CAISESDGYEQYF

j_gene: TRBJ1-1
abundance: many
v_gene: TRBV5-1
d_gene: TRBD1
CDR3nt: TGCGCCAGCAGCTTTACAGGGGGCACGAGGGCTGAAGCTTTCTTT
CDR3aa: CASSFTGGTRAEAFF

j_gene: TRBJ1-1
abundance: -
v_gene: TRBV7-2
d_gene: TRBD1
CDR3nt: TGTGCCAGCAGCCTTTTCCAGGGGGACTCTGAAGCTTTCTTT
CDR3aa: CASSLFQGDSEAFF

j_gene: TRBJ2-5
abundance: few
v_gene: TRBV7-6
d_gene: TRBD2
CDR3nt: TGTGCCAGCAGCTTATGGGGGACGGGGGGGGAGACCCAGTACTTC
CDR3aa: CASSLWGTGGETQYF

j_gene: TRBJ2-1
abundance: -
v_gene: TRBV4-3
d_gene: -
CDR3nt: TGCGCCAGCAGCCAAGAAGGACTTTCCTACAATGAGCAGTTCTTC
CDR3aa: CASSQEGLSYNEQFF

j_gene: TRBJ2-7
abundance: -
v_gene: TRBV19
d_gene: -
CDR3nt: TGTGCCAGTAGTATCTCATCCGGTATTATCTACGAGCAGTACTTC
CDR3aa: CASSISSGIIYEQYF

j_gene: TRBJ2-2
abundance: -
v_gene: TRBV19
d_gene: -
CDR3nt: TGTGCCAGTAGTATTTGGCTAGCGACCGGGGAGCTGTTTTTT
CDR3aa: CASSIWLATGELFF

j_gene: TRBJ1-2
abundance: -
v_gene: TRBV5-8
d_gene: -
CDR3nt: TGTGCCAGCAGCCAAGCCCTCATTCCAGGGTTCTCTAACTATGGCTACACCTTC
CDR3aa: CASSQALIPGFSNYGYTF

j_gene: TRBJ1-2
abundance: many
v_gene: TRBV28
d_gene: TRBD1
CDR3nt: TGTGCCAGCAGTTTTCAGGGGGCGGGAGGGTATGGCTACACCTTC
CDR3aa: CASSFQGAGGYGYTF

j_gene: TRBJ2-7
abundance: -
v_gene: TRBV12-3/TRBV12-4
d_gene: TRBD1
CDR3nt: TGTGCCAGCAGTCGGCGTGAGGACAGGGGGCTGCAGTACTTC
CDR3aa: CASSRREDRGLQYF

j_gene: TRBJ2-7
abundance: many
v_gene: TRBV27
d_gene: TRBD1
CDR3nt: TGTGCCAGCAGTGGCCCGGGACAGCGCGAGCAGTACTTC
CDR3aa: CASSGPGQREQYF

j_gene: TRBJ2-7
abundance: many
v_gene: TRBV7-2
d_gene: -
CDR3nt: TGTGCCAGCAGCTTGTTTGGGTACGAGCAGTACTTC
CDR3aa: CASSLFGYEQYF

j_gene: TRBJ1-5
abundance: many
v_gene: TRBV30
d_gene: -
CDR3nt: TGTGCCTGGAGTGTCGTGGTTAGCAATCAGCCCCAGCATTTT
CDR3aa: CAWSVVVSNQPQHF

j_gene: TRBJ1-5
abundance: many
v_gene: TRBV3-1
d_gene: TRBD1
CDR3nt: TGTGCCAGCAGCCAAGGGACAGGGAGCAATCAGCCCCAGCATTTT
CDR3aa: CASSQGTGSNQPQHF

j_gene: TRBJ2-5
abundance: -
v_gene: TRBV3-1
d_gene: -
CDR3nt: TGTGCCAGCAGCCGCTACTATAGCCCCGAAGAGACCCAGTACTTC
CDR3aa: CASSRYYSPEETQYF

j_gene: TRBJ2-2
abundance: -
v_gene: TRBV6-2/TRBV6-3
d_gene: TRBD2
CDR3nt: TGTGCCGGCCGACTAGCGGAGATCACCGGGGAGCTGTTTTTT
CDR3aa: CAGRLAEITGELFF

j_gene: TRBJ2-7
abundance: -
v_gene: TRBV5-1
d_gene: -
CDR3nt: TGCGCCAGCAGCTTTCAGGAAATGACCGAGCAGTACTTC
CDR3aa: CASSFQEMTEQYF

j_gene: TRBJ2-2
abundance: -
v_gene: TRBV2
d_gene: TRBD1
CDR3nt: TGTGCCAGCAGGGCCCAGGGACAGGGTTGGACCGGGGAGCTGTTTTTT
CDR3aa: CASRAQGQGWTGELFF

j_gene: TRBJ2-3
abundance: many
v_gene: TRBV24-1
d_gene: TRBD2
CDR3nt: TGTGCCACCAGTGATTACCGGGAGGGAAAAGATACGCAGTATTTT
CDR3aa: CATSDYREGKDTQYF